These 17 T cell receptor beta chains were sequenced from one sample in a study of blood T cell repertoires in COVID-19. The assay was immunoSEQ multiplex PCR, and TCRdb's table has in-frame clones only and misses some. The table shows over 70,000 clones, with approximately 90% occurring only once. Sequenced: peripheral blood. These receptors came from a woman older than 75 with acute or convalescent COVID-19.

The chain combines TRBV7-2 with TRBJ2-1; 7 bases match TRBD1. The CDR3 totals 13 residues. With V trimmed by 5 bases and J by 9 bases, 7 bases remained unmatched. CDR1 and CDR2 from the germline V gene are SGHTA and FQGNSA. The DNA for the CDR3 is TGTGCCAGCAGCGTCGGACAGGCGGGTGAGCAGTTCTTC. Encoded protein: CASSVGQAGEQFF.

The rearrangement links TRBV5-1 to TRBJ2-2; 8 bases align to TRBD1. Germline CDR1 SGHRS, CDR2 YFSETQ. The CDR3 covers 14 residues. V lost 8 bases to trimming and J lost 6 bases; unmatched junction nucleotides: 9. CDR3 nucleotides: TGCGCCAGTAAGACAGGGGCGGGGTCCGGGGAGCTGTTTTTT. Translated, it gives CASKTGAGSGELFF.

The J gene is TRBJ1-1, the V gene TRBV25-1, with TRBD1 matching 9 bases. After removal of 8 bases from V and 8 bases from J, the junction contained 12 bases not matched to a gene. The CDR3 covers 14 residues. CDR1 MGHDK and CDR2 SYGVNS come from the germline V gene. The CDR3 region is CASGTGGELIEAFF. DNA for the CDR3: TGTGCCAGCGGCACAGGGGGCGAGTTAATCGAAGCTTTCTTT.

This chain connects TRBV18 to TRBJ1-1; 9 bases fit TRBD1. The germline gives CDR1 KGHSH, CDR2 LQKENI. The V segment lost 5 bases and the J segment 0 bases; nucleotides outside the gene matches: 4. This CDR3 spans 15 amino acids. The CDR3 coding sequence is TGTGCCAGCTCATACGGGACAGGGCTGAACACTGAAGCTTTCTTT. Translation gives CASSYGTGLNTEAFF.

This chain joins TRBV5-1 and TRBJ1-6; a weak D match, TRBD1 (6 bases). Germline V lookup: CDR1 SGHRS, CDR2 YFSETQ. Deletions cut 4 bases from V and 6 bases from J, with 11 bases between. CDR3 length: 14 residues. Written as DNA, the CDR3 is TGCGCCAGCAGCCCTACAGGGAGTAATTCACCCCTCCACTTT. Translating gives CASSPTGSNSPLHF.

The chain has TRBV12-3 or TRBV12-4 and TRBJ1-3; D ambiguous. CDR3 length: 12 residues. The V and J ends lost 3 bases and 4 bases respectively, with 4 bases between them. CDR3 protein: CASSFIGNTIYF. The CDR3 DNA reads TGTGCCAGCAGTTTTATCGGAAACACCATATATTTT.

This rearrangement joins TRBV20-1 to TRBJ1-4; D is undetermined. The germline V gene has CDR1 DFQATT and CDR2 SNEGSKA (reference sequence). The CDR3 contains 16 residues. V was cut by 3 bases and J by 8 bases, with 22 bases left in between. The CDR3 DNA follows: TGCAGTGCTAGTCCCTCACGAGGGTTAATAGGCGAAAAACTGTTTTTT. Encoded protein: CSASPSRGLIGEKLFF.

This rearrangement joins TRBV4-3 to TRBJ1-4, with D possibly TRBD1 on 6 matching bases. The CDR3 has 16 amino acids. CDR1 LGHNA and CDR2 YSLEER come from the germline V gene. V lost 0 bases and J 8 bases, leaving 16 bases between the germline ends. The CDR3 sequence: CASSQDLRGGAEKLFF. The CDR3 coding sequence is TGCGCCAGCAGCCAAGATCTCCGGGGGGGCGCGGAAAAACTGTTTTTT.

J is TRBJ2-5 and V is TRBV15, with D possibly matching TRBD2 (5 bases). CDR1 is LNHNV, CDR2 YYDKDF, per germline (reference sequence). Between the trimmed V and J ends, which lost 1 base and 5 bases, there was a span of 8 bases. This CDR3 spans 13 amino acids. The CDR3 loop reads CATSRATIETQYF. CDR3 coding DNA: TGTGCCACCAGCAGAGCGACTATTGAGACCCAGTACTTC.

This clone was recorded only once. This chain connects TRBV5-8 to TRBJ2-1, with a possible D match to TRBD2 (6 bases). The germline gives CDR1 SGHTS, CDR2 YDEGEE. The CDR3 totals 14 residues. The V end was cut by 4 bases, the J end by 7 bases, with 15 bases between. Written as DNA, the CDR3 is TGTGCCAGCAGCCCTGGGGGGTTGATGAATGAGCAGTTCTTC. It is translated as CASSPGGLMNEQFF.

The chain has TRBV7-8 and TRBJ1-6; D remains unclear. Germline values: CDR1 SGHVS, CDR2 FQNEAQ. This CDR3 has 16 residues. V was clipped by 3 bases and J by 6 bases, with 15 bases between them. CDR3 in DNA: TGTGCCAGCAGCTTCCACGACCCCGGACTTAATTCACCCCTCCACTTT. Its protein is CASSFHDPGLNSPLHF.

This chain links TRBV5-1 with TRBJ2-7, with TRBD2 as a possible D gene (5 bases). V was clipped by 2 bases and J by 7 bases, with 13 bases between them. From germline, CDR1 is SGHRS and CDR2 YFSETQ. This CDR3 spans 13 amino acids. This CDR3 is CASSFGLTGEQYF. Written as DNA, the CDR3 is TGCGCCAGCAGCTTCGGCCTTACGGGAGAGCAGTACTTC.

There are a few counts of this clone. The rearrangement joins TRBV30 to TRBJ2-1, with D perhaps matching TRBD1 (6 bases). V shed 1 base and J shed 8 bases, with 18 bases lying between them. The germline gives CDR1 GTSNPN, CDR2 SVGIG (reference sequence). The CDR3 has 15 amino acids. The CDR3 coding sequence is TGTGCCTGGAGTGCACCTGAAACAGGGCATGATGAGCAGTTCTTC. This gives the protein CAWSAPETGHDEQFF.

J is TRBJ2-5 and V is TRBV3-1 (or the pseudogene TRBV3-2); the D gene is possibly TRBD2 (5 bases). V was pared by 2 bases and J by 4 bases, with 17 bases between. The V gene's germline CDR1 is LGHDT and CDR2 YNNKEL (reference sequence). The CDR3 length is 16 residues. In DNA form, the CDR3 reads TGTGCCAGCAGCCAAAACCTAGTCCCCCGGGGAGAGACCCAGTACTTC. It is translated as CASSQNLVPRGETQYF.

The chain couples TRBV4-1 to TRBJ2-5; TRBD2 matches at 7 bases. Germline values: CDR1 MGHRA, CDR2 YSYEKL. This CDR3 is 15 amino acids long. V was pared by 0 bases and J by 5 bases, with 6 bases of the junction left unmatched. CDR3 loop: CASSQDGGGWETQYF. CDR3 coding DNA: TGCGCCAGCAGCCAAGATGGGGGAGGGTGGGAGACCCAGTACTTC.

The J gene is TRBJ1-6, the V gene TRBV2, with D possibly TRBD1 on 5 matching bases. The CDR3 contains 15 residues. Per the germline V gene, CDR1 is SNHLY and CDR2 is FYNNEI. V was cut by 3 bases and J by 6 bases, with 12 bases left in between. The CDR3 is CASSDKGQVNSPLHF. The CDR3 coding sequence is TGTGCCAGCAGTGACAAAGGACAAGTTAATTCACCCCTCCACTTT.

The chain couples TRBV7-3 to TRBJ2-2; 8 bases are shared with TRBD1. Germline loops: CDR1 SGHTA, CDR2 FQGTGA. The CDR3 contains 17 residues. J lost 4 bases, V lost 6 bases, and 13 bases had no gene match. Here the CDR3 DNA reads TGTGCCAGCAGTCCGGACAGGGAACCTTCGGGCACCGGGGAGCTGTTTTTT. Encoded protein: CASSPDREPSGTGELFF.